The clone carrying this T cell receptor (beta chain) was seen repeatedly, ten times or more. What it binds is unknown. The entry originates in a study of T cells in Graves' hyperthyroidism and ophthalmopathy. Across the whole study: It was at initial diagnosis, before any treatment, that peripheral blood was collected. Points from the study as a whole: Appearing also in blood were most of the thyroid clonotypes expanded above 0.001.

Amplification of TCR beta CDR3 regions used RNA as the template. The primer set for the first-round RT-PCR of the TCR CDR3 was HTBI. TCRdb re-called the multiplex PCR reads through MiXCR, storing one row per CDR3 protein. The sample consists of roughly 500,000 distinct CDR3 sequences, approximately 16% of them appearing once. Ophthalmopathy patients had Clinical Activity Score at least 3, NOSPECS grade at least 4, duration under 3 months. Exclusion of patients followed from uncontrolled infection, other autoimmune disease, pregnancy or lactation. The TCR sequence derives from a woman aged 25 to 39 with Graves' ophthalmopathy. Source material: blood.

The CDR3 reads CASSLARGMGYEQYF. CDR3 bases: TGTGCCAGCAGTCTGGCGCGAGGGATGGGCTACGAGCAGTACTTC. This chain uses TRBV3-1 with TRBJ2-7, with D possibly TRBD2 on 5 matching bases. CDR1 and CDR2 (germline): LGHDT, YNNKEL (reference sequence). The CDR3 length is 15 residues. The V and J ends lost 6 bases and 3 bases respectively, with 18 bases between them.